The next 10 T cell receptor beta chains were all read from a single sample in a study of blood T cell repertoires in COVID-19 (dated by TCRdb to about 2020). Libraries were prepared through the immunoSEQ multiplex PCR assay. TCRdb mirrors the immuneACCESS table, restricted to in-frame sequences. Some clones are absent from its copies; in checked studies, under half trace to an unresolved V gene, and the reason for the others is unknown. In this sample the table shows some 290,000 clones, roughly nine tenths of which occur a single time. The biggest ten clones account for roughly 2.9% of the sample. The sequenced material came from peripheral blood. The receptors here all came from a woman aged 30 to 39 with COVID-19, enrolled during active disease.

The chain is built from TRBV10-1 and TRBJ2-7, with TRBD2 as a possible D gene (5 bases). V lost 9 bases and J 4 bases, leaving 16 bases between the germline ends. The germline CDR1 and CDR2 sequences are WNHNN and SYGVQD (reference sequence). The CDR3 is 13 amino acids. The CDR3 nucleotides read TGCGCCAGGCCTGACGGGGTTAGGTACGAGCAGTACTTC. This sequence encodes CARPDGVRYEQYF.

V and J are TRBV12-5 and TRBJ2-5; 7 bases map to TRBD1. The CDR3 is made up of 13 amino acids. With V trimmed by 5 bases and J by 7 bases, 7 bases remained unmatched. Germline V gives CDR1 LGHNT, CDR2 FRNRAP. CDR3 DNA sequence: TGTGCTAGTGGTACCGACAGGGTAGGGACCCAGTACTTC. It translates to CASGTDRVGTQYF.

The chain employs TRBV19 and TRBJ1-2; TRBD1 might be the D (5 bases). The V end was cut by 8 bases, the J end by 2 bases, with 12 bases between. Germline loops: CDR1 LNHDA, CDR2 SQIVND (reference sequence). The CDR3 covers 13 residues. This CDR3 reads CASVPGGNYGYTF. DNA for the CDR3: TGTGCCAGTGTACCGGGGGGAAACTATGGCTACACCTTC.

In this sample, this clone turned up a few times. The genes are TRBV28 and TRBJ2-7; 10 nucleotides match TRBD2. The CDR3 has 13 amino acids. J was trimmed by 2 bases and V by 11 bases; bases with no gene match: 6. From germline, CDR1 is MDHEN and CDR2 SYDVKM. CDR3 in amino acids: CAVGTSATYEQYF. The CDR3 nucleotides are TGTGCCGTTGGGACTAGCGCTACCTACGAGCAGTACTTC.

The chain links TRBV5-1 to TRBJ2-3, with 10 positions matching TRBD1. This CDR3 comprises 15 residues. CDR1 and CDR2 from the germline V gene are SGHRS and YFSETQ. V dropped 4 bases and J dropped 4; count of bases not matched to a gene: 6. DNA of the CDR3: TGCGCCAGCAGCCCCGGACAGGGGGTCGCAGATACGCAGTATTTT. Its translation: CASSPGQGVADTQYF.

The chain joins TRBV3-1 (or the pseudogene TRBV3-2) to TRBJ2-3; TRBD1 matches 8 bases. The CDR3 consists of 15 residues. Trimming at V came to 1 base and at J to 5 bases, leaving 5 bases not matched to a gene. Per the germline V gene, CDR1 is LGHDT and CDR2 is YNNKEL (reference sequence). The CDR3, as DNA: TGTGCCAGCAGCCAAGGCCGGACAGGGATAGATACGCAGTATTTT. This codes for CASSQGRTGIDTQYF.

The genes are TRBV11-2 and TRBJ1-6; TRBD1 agrees at 7 bases. V was clipped by 5 bases and J by 7 bases; unmatched bases: 8. The CDR3 extends over 15 amino acids. Germline values: CDR1 SGHAT, CDR2 FQNNGV. CDR3: CASSLDRLGNSPLHF. CDR3 nucleotide sequence: TGTGCCAGCAGCCTGGACAGGTTGGGCAATTCACCCCTCCACTTT.

The V call is TRBV6-5, the J call TRBJ1-3, with D unresolved. The CDR3 is made up of 14 amino acids. CDR1 is MNHEY and CDR2 is SVGAGI in the germline V gene. Trimming removed 0 bases from V and 4 bases from J, with 7 bases in between. Here the CDR3 DNA reads TGTGCCAGCAGTTACTCATGGGAGGGAAACACCATATATTTT. Its protein is CASSYSWEGNTIYF.

This clone was recorded only once. At one boundary the junction diverges from the germline segment, which might be a read error. V and J are TRBV4-1 and TRBJ1-1; D uncertain. The germline V gene encodes CDR1 MGHRA and CDR2 YSYEKL. The CDR3 contains 14 residues. The CDR3 DNA reads TGCGCCAGCAGCCCCATTCAGATGAACGCTGAAGCTTTCTTT. This translates into CASSPIQMNAEAFF.

The rearrangement links TRBV27 to TRBJ2-7, with 8 bases that match TRBD1. V lost 6 bases, J lost 2 bases, and 9 bases stayed unmatched. The CDR3 length is 15 residues. Germline CDR1 MNHEY, CDR2 SMNVEV (reference sequence). CDR3 protein: CASRLQGQGPYEQYF. The CDR3 DNA is TGTGCCAGCAGGCTCCAAGGACAGGGTCCCTACGAGCAGTACTTC.